These T cell receptor beta chains were read from a single sample in a study of T cells after yellow fever vaccination. TCRdb re-called the 5' RACE reads through MiXCR, storing one row per CDR3 protein. The repertoire has approximately 600,000 distinct CDR3 sequences, about 12% of them found once; the top ten carry approximately 15%. Sequenced here: PBMCs, sampled on the day of the yellow fever booster vaccination. The source of these receptors is a man aged 30 to 45 who received the YFV17D yellow fever vaccine. Each CDR3 is given with its conserved first and last residue.

15 TRBJ2-2 TRBV6-2/TRBV6-3 CANRWGPANTGELFF
16 TRBJ2-7 TRBV5-1 CASSYSTSGISYEQYF
15 TRBJ1-6 TRBV18 CASSFGQIGDSPLHF
14 TRBJ2-7 TRBV11-1 CASSSDSLSYEQYF
14 TRBJ2-2 TRBV30 CAWSVRGFTGELFF
11 TRBJ2-7 TRBV10-3 CAIRETYEQYF
17 TRBJ2-1 TRBV20-1 CSVTIVEGARTQNEQFF
13 TRBJ1-1 TRBV11-2 CASSLVFYTEAFF
17 TRBJ2-1 TRBV20-1 CSARDKAGVINYNEQFF
13 TRBJ1-2 TRBV11-2 CTSSSRLVYGYTF
15 TRBJ2-1 TRBV27 CASREWGEPYNEQFF
18 TRBJ2-5 TRBV28 CASSSQLAGGGYQETQYF
18 TRBJ2-2 TRBV3-1 CASSQDGSGRAATGELFF
15 TRBJ2-7 TRBV9 CASSVEGAMLDEQYF
13 TRBJ1-1 TRBV5-1 CASSLGGSSSAFF
14 TRBJ2-7 TRBV12-3/TRBV12-4 CASSSTRVMDEQYF
10 TRBJ2-1 TRBV6-2/TRBV6-3 CASGHYEQFF
14 TRBJ2-7 TRBV11-1 CASTEGGAGGEQYF
15 TRBJ2-1 TRBV7-3 CASSLLGTSQNEQFF
12 TRBJ2-1 TRBV5-1 CASSLELVKRFF
17 TRBJ2-3 TRBV5-1 CASSISPGQGPADTQYF
16 TRBJ2-1 TRBV5-1 CASSLAGTSGQNEQFF
14 TRBJ2-1 TRBV12-3/TRBV12-4 CASRIGQGGNEQFF
14 TRBJ2-7 TRBV12-3/TRBV12-4 CASNLQGNYYEQYF
12 TRBJ1-1 TRBV29-1 CSGRQGYTEAFF
12 TRBJ1-1 TRBV20-1 CSATTRWTEAFF
16 TRBJ2-2 TRBV4-3 CASSQDPARFSGELFF
14 TRBJ2-1 TRBV20-1 CSARKGGPASPQFF
16 TRBJ2-3 TRBV20-1 CCARRVEGASTDTQYF
20 TRBJ2-1 TRBV7-3 CASSFLVTSGQPSSYNEQFF
11 TRBJ1-1 TRBV20-1 CRLPGVTEAFF
17 TRBJ2-1 TRBV21-1 CASSKKPDYLSYNEQFF
15 TRBJ2-1 TRBV20-1 CSARARVGLANEQFF
12 TRBJ1-1 TRBV5-1 CASSLPSLEAFF
14 TRBJ2-7 TRBV5-4 CASSDGQGNYEQYF
15 TRBJ1-6 TRBV15 CATSRVGQGWSPLHF
11 TRBJ2-7 TRBV5-1 CASGTGTSEYF
13 TRBJ2-2 TRBV5-1 CASRDINTGELFF
17 TRBJ2-2 TRBV5-1 CASSSPTSQGVHGELFF
14 TRBJ1-5 TRBV20-1 CSASQGRSNQPQHF
16 TRBJ2-5 TRBV21-1 CASSNEGTGARETQYF
15 TRBJ2-1 TRBV28 CASSLGGMTYNEQFF
12 TRBJ2-1 TRBV29-1 CSVERRAHEQFF
15 TRBJ1-1 TRBV29-1 CSVGGVVDASERAFF
14 TRBJ2-3 TRBV4-3 CASSQESSIGTQYF
15 TRBJ1-3 TRBV20-1 CSARDATGSGNTIYF
16 TRBJ2-7 TRBV3-1 CASSQTARTGSYEQYF